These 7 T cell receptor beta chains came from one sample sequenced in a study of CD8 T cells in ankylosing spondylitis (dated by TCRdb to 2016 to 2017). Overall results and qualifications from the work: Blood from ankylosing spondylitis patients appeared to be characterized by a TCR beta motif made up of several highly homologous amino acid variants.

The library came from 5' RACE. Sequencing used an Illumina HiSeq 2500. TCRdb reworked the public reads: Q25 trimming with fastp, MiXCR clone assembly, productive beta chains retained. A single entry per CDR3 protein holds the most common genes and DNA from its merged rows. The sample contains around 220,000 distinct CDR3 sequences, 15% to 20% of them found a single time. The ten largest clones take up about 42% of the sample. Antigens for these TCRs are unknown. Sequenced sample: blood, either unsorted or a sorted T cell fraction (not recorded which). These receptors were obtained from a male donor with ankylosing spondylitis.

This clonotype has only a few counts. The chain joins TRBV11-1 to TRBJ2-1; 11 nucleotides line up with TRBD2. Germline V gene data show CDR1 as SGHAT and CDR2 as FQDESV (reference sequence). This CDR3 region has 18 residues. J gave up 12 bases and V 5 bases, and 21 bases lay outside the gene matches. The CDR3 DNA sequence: TGTGCCAGCAGCCAGCAAACTATAGCGGGAGGGCCTATCGATGGGCAGTTCTTC. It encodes CASSQQTIAGGPIDGQFF.

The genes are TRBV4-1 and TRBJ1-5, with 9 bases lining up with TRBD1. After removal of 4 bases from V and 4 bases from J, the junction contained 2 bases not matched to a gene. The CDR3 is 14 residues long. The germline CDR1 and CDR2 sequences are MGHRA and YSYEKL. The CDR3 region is CASSRTGENQPQHF. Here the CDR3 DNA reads TGCGCCAGCAGCCGGACAGGGGAAAATCAGCCCCAGCATTTT.

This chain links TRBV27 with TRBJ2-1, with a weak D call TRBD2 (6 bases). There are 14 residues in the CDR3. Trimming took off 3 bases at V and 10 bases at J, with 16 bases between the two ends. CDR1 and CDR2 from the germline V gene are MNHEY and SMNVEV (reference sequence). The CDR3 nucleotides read TGTGCCAGCAGTTTCGACGTCGGGAGCGACGAGCAGTTCTTC. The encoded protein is CASSFDVGSDEQFF.

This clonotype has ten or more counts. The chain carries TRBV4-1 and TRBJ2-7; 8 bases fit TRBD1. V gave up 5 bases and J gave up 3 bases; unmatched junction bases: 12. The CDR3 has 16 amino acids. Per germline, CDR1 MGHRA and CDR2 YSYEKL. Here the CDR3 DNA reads TGCGCCAGCAGCTCGTCCGGGACAGGAGGCCTCTACGAGCAGTACTTC. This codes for CASSSSGTGGLYEQYF.

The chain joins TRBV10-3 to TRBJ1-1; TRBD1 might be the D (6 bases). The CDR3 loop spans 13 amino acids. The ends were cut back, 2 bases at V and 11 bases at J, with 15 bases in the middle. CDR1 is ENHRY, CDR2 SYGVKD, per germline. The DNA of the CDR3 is TGTGCCATCAGTGAGACGGGGGCGGCGGAGGCTTTCTTT. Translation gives CAISETGAAEAFF.

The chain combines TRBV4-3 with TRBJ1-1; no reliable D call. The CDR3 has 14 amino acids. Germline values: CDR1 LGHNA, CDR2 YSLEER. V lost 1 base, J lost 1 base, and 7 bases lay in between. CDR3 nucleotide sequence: TGCGCCAGCAGCCAAGTATCGGGGAACACTGAAGCTTTCTTT. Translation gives CASSQVSGNTEAFF.

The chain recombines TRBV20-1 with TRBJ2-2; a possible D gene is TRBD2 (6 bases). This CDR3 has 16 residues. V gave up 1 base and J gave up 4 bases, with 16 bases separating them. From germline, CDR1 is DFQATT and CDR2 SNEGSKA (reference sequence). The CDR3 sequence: CSARGGVRPITGELFF. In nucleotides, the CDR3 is TGCAGTGCTAGAGGGGGGGTTCGGCCTATCACCGGGGAGCTGTTTTTT.